This TCR beta chain stems from a study of control samples from healthy donors and cancer patients. Assay used: immunoSEQ multiplex PCR; TCRdb lists only in-frame clones, some missing. This sample has some 140,000 clones, with roughly 92% found just once. Sequenced sample: blood. The receptor was derived from a man between 25 and 39 years old in good health.

CDR3 in DNA: TGTGCCAGCAGTTCGGACATCGCGGTCTACGAGCAGTACTTC. It yields the protein CASSSDIAVYEQYF. The chain joins TRBV28 to TRBJ2-7; D may be TRBD1 (5 bases). Germline V lookup: CDR1 MDHEN, CDR2 SYDVKM. The CDR3 covers 14 residues. Trimming cost V 4 bases and J 3 bases, with 13 bases left between them.